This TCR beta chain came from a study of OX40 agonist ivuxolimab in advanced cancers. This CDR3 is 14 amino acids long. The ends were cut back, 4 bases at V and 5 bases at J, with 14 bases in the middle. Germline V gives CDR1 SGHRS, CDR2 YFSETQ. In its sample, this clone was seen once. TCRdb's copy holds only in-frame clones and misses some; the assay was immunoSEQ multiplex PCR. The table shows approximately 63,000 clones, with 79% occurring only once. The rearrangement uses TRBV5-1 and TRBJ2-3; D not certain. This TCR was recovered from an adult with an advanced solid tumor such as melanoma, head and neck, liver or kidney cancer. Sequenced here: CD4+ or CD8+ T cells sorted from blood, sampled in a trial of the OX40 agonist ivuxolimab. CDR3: CASSIFAERDTQYF. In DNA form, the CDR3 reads TGCGCCAGCAGCATCTTCGCGGAAAGAGATACGCAGTATTTT.